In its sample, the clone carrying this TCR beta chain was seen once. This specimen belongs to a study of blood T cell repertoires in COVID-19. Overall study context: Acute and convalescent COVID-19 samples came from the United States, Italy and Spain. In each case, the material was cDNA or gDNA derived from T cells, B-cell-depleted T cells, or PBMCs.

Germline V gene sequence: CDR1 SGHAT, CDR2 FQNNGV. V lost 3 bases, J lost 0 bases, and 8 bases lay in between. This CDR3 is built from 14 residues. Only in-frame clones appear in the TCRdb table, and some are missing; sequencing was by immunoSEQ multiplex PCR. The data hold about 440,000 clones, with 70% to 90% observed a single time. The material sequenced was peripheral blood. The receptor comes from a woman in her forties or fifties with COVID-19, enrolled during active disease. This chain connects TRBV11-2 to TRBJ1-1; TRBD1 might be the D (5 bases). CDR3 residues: CASSFGGVNTEAFF. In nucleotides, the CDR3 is TGTGCCAGCAGCTTTGGAGGGGTGAACACTGAAGCTTTCTTT.